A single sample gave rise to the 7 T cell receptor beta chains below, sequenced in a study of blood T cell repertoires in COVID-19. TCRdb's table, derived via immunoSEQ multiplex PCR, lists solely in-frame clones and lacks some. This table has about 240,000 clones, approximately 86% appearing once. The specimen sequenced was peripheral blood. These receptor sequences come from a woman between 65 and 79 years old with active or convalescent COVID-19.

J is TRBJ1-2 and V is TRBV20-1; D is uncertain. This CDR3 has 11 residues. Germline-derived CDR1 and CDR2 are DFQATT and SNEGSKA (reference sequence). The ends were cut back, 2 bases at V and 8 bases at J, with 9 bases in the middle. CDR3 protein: CSARSGGGYTF. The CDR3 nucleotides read TGCAGTGCTAGATCAGGTGGCGGCTACACCTTC.

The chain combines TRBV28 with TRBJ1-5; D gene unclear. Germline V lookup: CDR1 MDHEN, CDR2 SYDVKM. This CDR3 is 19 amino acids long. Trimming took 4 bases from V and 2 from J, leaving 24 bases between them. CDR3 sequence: CASSSSWQVSWRGNQPQHF. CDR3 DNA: TGTGCCAGCAGTTCCTCTTGGCAGGTATCATGGAGGGGCAATCAGCCCCAGCATTTT.

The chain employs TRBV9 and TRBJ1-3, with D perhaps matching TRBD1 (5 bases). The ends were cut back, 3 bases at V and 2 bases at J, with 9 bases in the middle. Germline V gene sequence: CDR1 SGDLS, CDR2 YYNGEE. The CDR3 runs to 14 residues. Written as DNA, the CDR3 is TGTGCCAGCAGCGCAGGGTTAGCTGGAAACACCATATATTTT. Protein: CASSAGLAGNTIYF.

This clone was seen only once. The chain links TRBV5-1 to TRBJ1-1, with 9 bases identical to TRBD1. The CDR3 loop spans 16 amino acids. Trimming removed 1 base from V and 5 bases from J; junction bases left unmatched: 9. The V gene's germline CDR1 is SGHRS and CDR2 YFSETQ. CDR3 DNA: TGCGCCAGCAGCTTGCGTGGGGGACAGGGTGTTACTGAAGCTTTCTTT. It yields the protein CASSLRGGQGVTEAFF.

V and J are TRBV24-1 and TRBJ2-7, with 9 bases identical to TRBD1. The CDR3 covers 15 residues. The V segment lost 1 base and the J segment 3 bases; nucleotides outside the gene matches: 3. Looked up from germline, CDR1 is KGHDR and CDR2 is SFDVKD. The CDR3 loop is CATSDFTGGLYEQYF. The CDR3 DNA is TGTGCCACCAGTGATTTTACAGGGGGCCTCTACGAGCAGTACTTC.

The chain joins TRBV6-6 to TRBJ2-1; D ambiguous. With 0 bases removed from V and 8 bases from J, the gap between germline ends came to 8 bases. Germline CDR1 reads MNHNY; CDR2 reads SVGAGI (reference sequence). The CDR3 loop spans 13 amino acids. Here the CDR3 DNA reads TGTGCCAGCAGTTACTCGACCCGGGATGAGCAGTTCTTC. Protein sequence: CASSYSTRDEQFF.

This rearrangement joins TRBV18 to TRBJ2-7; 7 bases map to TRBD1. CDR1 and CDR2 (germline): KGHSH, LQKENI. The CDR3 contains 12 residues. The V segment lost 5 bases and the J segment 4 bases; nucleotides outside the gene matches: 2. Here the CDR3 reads CASSGQVYEQYF. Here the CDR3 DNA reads TGTGCCAGCTCAGGACAGGTTTACGAGCAGTACTTC.